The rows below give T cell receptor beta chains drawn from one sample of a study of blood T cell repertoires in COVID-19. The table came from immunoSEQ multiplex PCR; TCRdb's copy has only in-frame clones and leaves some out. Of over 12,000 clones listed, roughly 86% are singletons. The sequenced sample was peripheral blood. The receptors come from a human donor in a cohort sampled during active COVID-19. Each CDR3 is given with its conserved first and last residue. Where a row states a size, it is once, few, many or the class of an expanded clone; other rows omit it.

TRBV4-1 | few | CASSHLAGTAYEQYF
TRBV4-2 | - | CASSHGSGDSSYEQYF
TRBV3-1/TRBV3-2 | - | CASSPDSSYTDTQYF
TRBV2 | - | CASSDGRGRKQPQHF
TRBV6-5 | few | CASSQGRGYTF
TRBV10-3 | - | CAISAGGIVEQYF
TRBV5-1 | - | CASSLAGSSYEQYF
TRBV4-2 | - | CASSQAPGTFSNQPQHF
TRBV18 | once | CASSRTRTTNTGELFF
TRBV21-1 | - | CASPLAVSTDTQYF
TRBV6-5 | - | CASSSHTGVLGEQFF
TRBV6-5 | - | CASSYRSRHSYEQYF
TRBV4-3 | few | CASSQRRGGSNEQFF
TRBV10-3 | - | CAISFSDSEAFF
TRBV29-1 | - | CSVLGGQIYEQYF
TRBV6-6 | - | CASSLPGQGGGGTDTQYF
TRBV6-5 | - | CASSSPTGDKKYF
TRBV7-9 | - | CASSSTQGADEQFF
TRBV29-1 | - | CSAGRGPNYGYTF
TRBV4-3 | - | CASSQDFVQSGGAQYF
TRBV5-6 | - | CASSPLNGANVLTF
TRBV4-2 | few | CASSLQDRGLGLANTF
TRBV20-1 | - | CSASGDRDQPQHF
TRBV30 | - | CAWTGQATFYGYTF
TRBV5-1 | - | CASSLTGSYNSPLHF
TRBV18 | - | CASSPPRTGVSEETQYF
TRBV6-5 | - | CASSYGGGRNTEAFF
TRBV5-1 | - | CASSLTAMNTEAFF
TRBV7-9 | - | CASSPSGSNYGYTF
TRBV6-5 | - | CASSSDRLAKNIQYF
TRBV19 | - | CASSIGSQAEQYF
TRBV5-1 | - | CASSFQGAGEAFF
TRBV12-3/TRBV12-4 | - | CASGERVGETQYF
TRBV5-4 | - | CASSSSGTSLNEQFF
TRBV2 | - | CASQDGQLNQPQHF
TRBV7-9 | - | CASSFGGSGNSPLHF
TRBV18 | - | CASSPRAGAPSGQPQHF
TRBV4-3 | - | CASSQAPPGQGGEQYF
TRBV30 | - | CAWNHRGGEQYF
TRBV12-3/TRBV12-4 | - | CASSGLAKNIQYF
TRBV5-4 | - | CASSLWTANTGELFF
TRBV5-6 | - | CASSPVGQGWGYTF
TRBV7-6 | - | CASTSTPGYEQYF
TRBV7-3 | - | CASSPDGNYNEQFF
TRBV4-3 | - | CASSQRTQGPRTNEKLFF
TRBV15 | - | CATSTGLAANTGELFF
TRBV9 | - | CASSGRRQGDTEAFF
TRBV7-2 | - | CASSLQDRGRGGYTF
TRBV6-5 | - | CASSYSGRFYNEQFF
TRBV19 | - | CASSILTGASNQPQHF
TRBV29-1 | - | CSTTGVYGYTF
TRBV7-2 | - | CASSDTINSPLHF